This T cell receptor (beta chain) was recorded in a study of blood T cell repertoires in COVID-19. Study background: COVID-19 samples collected from the United States, Italy and Spain covered acute and convalescent phases. PBMCs, B-cell-depleted T cells, or T cells provided the cDNA or gDNA that made up the material.

The CDR3 length is 14 residues. Trimming cost V 7 bases and J 9 bases, with 16 bases left between them. CDR1 and CDR2 from the germline V gene are MNHNS and SASEGT. Per the original methods: Amplification from reference gene primers served as the basis for estimated nucleated cell counts. Assay used: immunoSEQ multiplex PCR; TCRdb lists only in-frame clones, some missing. V and J calls and clone size follow that table, whereas D and trimming were derived from the DNA. Seen here are 80,000 to 100,000 clones, 70% to 90% observed once, and the top ten hold approximately 4.9%. The TCR sequence derives from an older man with acute or convalescent COVID-19. V usage is TRBV6-1 and J usage is TRBJ1-6, with a tentative D call TRBD1 (6 bases). Sequences were obtained from peripheral blood. The CDR3 sequence is CASNQATGISPLHF. CDR3 coding DNA: TGTGCCAGCAACCAAGCCACAGGGATTTCACCCCTCCACTTT.